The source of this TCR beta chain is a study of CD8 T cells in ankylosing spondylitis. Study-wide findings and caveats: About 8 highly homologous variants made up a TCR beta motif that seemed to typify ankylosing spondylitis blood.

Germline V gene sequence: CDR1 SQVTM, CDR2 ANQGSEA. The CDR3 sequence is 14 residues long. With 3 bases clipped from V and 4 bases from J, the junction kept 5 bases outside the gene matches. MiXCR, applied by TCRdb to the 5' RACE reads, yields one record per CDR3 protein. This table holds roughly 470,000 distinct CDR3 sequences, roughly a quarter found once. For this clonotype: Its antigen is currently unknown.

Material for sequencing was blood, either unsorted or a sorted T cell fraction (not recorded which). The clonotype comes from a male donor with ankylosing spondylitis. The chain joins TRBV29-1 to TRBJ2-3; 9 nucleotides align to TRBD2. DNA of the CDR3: TGCAGCGTTGAGGCGGGAGGGCCCCCAGATACGCAGTATTTT. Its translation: CSVEAGGPPDTQYF.